This T cell receptor beta chain stems from a study of shared clonotypes between healthy human individuals. Notes on the study in general: Across a handful of donors, naive CD4 shared around 5.3%, naive CD8 under 4%, memory CD4 2% to 2.5%, memory CD8 0.4%.

A note on this clone: The antigen is undetermined.

It was CD45RO-negative cells, positively selected for CCR7, that made up naive CD8 cells, with terminally differentiated effector memory CD45RA+ cells excluded. Every donor, a Caucasian adult, lived in Nashville, Tennessee. The assay used deep level. Assay: immunoSEQ multiplex PCR; the TCRdb copy retains only in-frame clones and omits some. Of some 2.1 million clones detected, about 95% appear once; the ten largest clones hold 0.9% to 1.4%. The length of the CDR3 is 11 residues. V lost 2 bases and J 8 bases, leaving 6 bases between the germline ends. Germline V gene lookup returns CDR1 MNHNS and CDR2 SASEGT.

The chain uses TRBV6-1 and TRBJ1-1; D uncertain. The TCR sequence derives from a man younger than 35 in good health. The specimen was naive CD8+ T cells sorted from blood. CDR3 DNA: TGTGCCAGCAGTGAAACGGTAGAAGCTTTCTTT. Translation gives CASSETVEAFF.